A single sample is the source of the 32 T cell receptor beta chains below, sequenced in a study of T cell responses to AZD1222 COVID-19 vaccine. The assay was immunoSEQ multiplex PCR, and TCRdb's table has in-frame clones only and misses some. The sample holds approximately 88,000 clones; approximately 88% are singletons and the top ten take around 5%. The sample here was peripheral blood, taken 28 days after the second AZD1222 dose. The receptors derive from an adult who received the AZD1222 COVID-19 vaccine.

Here the CDR3 DNA reads TGTGCCATCAGTGAGTTTAGCGGGGGCCAGTCCTACGAGCAGTACTTC. Residues: CAISEFSGGQSYEQYF. V gene TRBV10-3 combines with J gene TRBJ2-7, with 9 bases lining up with TRBD2. Trimming took 1 base from V and 1 from J; bases not matched to a gene: 5. The CDR3 consists of 16 residues. Germline V gene data show CDR1 as ENHRY and CDR2 as SYGVKD.

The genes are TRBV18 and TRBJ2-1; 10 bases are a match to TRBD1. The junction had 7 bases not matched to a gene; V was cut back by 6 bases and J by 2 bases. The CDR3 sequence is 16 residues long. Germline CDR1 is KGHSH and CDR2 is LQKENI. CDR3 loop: CASSGEGTGAYNEQFF. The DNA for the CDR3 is TGTGCCAGCTCCGGGGAGGGGACAGGGGCCTACAATGAGCAGTTCTTC.

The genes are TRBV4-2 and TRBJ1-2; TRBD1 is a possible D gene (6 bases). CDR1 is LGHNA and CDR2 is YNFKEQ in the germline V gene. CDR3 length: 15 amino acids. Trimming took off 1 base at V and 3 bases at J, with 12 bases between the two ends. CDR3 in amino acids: CASSQARGQHYGYTF. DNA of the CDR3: TGTGCCAGCAGCCAAGCCCGGGGGCAGCACTATGGCTACACCTTC.

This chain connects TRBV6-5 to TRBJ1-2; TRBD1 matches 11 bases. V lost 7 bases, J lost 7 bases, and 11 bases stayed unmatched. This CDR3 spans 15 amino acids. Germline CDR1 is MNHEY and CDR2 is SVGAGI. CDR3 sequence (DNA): TGTGCCAGCATAGCGAGGGACAGGGGGGTGAGTGGCTACACCTTC. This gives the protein CASIARDRGVSGYTF.

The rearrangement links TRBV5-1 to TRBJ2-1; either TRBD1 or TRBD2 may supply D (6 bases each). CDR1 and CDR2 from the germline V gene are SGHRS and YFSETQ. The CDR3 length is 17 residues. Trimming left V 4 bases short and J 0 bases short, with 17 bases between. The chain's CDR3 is CASSPTLGGSSYNEQFF. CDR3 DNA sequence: TGCGCCAGCAGCCCCACTTTAGGGGGGAGCTCCTACAATGAGCAGTTCTTC.

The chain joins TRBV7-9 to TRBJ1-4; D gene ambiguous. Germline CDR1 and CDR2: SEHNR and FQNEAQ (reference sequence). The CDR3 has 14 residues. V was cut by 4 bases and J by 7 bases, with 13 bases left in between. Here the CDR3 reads CASSSRELGEKLFF. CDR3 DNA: TGTGCCAGCAGCTCCCGGGAGCTGGGTGAAAAACTGTTTTTT.

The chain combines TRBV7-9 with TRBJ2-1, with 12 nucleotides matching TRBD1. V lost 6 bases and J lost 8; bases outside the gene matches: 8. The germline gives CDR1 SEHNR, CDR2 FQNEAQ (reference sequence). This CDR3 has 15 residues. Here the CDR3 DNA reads TGTGCCAGCAGTTTCCGGGACAGGGGGCTGTATGAGCAGTTCTTC. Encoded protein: CASSFRDRGLYEQFF.

The CDR3 DNA reads TGTGCCAGCAGTCCCCTCGACAGGGGTAGCAATCAGCCCCAGCATTTT. It is translated as CASSPLDRGSNQPQHF. V is TRBV27 and J is TRBJ1-5; 8 nucleotides align to TRBD1. J was trimmed by 0 bases and V by 5 bases; bases with no gene match: 6. CDR3 length: 16 residues. Germline V gene lookup returns CDR1 MNHEY and CDR2 SMNVEV (reference sequence).

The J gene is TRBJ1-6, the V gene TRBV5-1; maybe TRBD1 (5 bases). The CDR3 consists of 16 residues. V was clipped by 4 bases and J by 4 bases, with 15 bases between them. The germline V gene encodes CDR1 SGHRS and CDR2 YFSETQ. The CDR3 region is CASSREGFEYNSPLHF. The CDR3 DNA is TGCGCCAGCAGCCGGGAGGGGTTTGAGTATAATTCACCCCTCCACTTT.

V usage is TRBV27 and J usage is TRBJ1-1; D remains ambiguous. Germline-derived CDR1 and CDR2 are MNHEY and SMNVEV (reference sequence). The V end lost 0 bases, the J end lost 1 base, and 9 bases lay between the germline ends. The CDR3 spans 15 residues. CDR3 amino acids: CASSLSAKPNTEAFF. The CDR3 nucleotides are TGTGCCAGCAGTTTATCTGCTAAGCCGAACACTGAAGCTTTCTTT.

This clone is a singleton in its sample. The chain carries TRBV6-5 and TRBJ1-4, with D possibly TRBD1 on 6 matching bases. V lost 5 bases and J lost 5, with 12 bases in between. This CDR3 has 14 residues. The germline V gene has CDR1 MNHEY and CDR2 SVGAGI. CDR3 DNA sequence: TGTGCCAGCAGTATGACAGGCATAAATGAAAAACTGTTTTTT. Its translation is CASSMTGINEKLFF.

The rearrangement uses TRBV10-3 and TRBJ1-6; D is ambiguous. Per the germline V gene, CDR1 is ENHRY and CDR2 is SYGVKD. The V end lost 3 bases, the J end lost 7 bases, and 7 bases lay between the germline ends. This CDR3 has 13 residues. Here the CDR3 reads CAISDKRNSPLHF. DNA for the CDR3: TGTGCCATCAGTGACAAGAGGAATTCACCCCTCCACTTT.

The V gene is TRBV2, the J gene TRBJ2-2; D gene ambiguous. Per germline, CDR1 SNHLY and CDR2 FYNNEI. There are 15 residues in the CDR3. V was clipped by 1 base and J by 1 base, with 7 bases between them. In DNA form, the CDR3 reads TGTGCCAGCAGTGAAGGCAGGTTGAACACCGGGGAGCTGTTTTTT. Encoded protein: CASSEGRLNTGELFF.

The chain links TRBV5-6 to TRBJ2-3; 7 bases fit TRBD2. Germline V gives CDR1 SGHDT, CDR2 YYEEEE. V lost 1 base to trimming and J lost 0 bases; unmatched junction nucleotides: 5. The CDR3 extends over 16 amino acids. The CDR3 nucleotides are TGTGCCAGCAGCTTGCCAGGAGCGGGGAGCACAGATACGCAGTATTTT. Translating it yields CASSLPGAGSTDTQYF. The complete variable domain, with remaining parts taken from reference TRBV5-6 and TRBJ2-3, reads DAGVTQSPTHLIKTRGQQVTLRCSPKSGHDTVSWYQQALGQGPQFIFQYYEEEERQRGNFPDRFSGHQFPNYSSELNVNALLLGDSALYLCASSLPGAGSTDTQYFGPGTRLTVL.

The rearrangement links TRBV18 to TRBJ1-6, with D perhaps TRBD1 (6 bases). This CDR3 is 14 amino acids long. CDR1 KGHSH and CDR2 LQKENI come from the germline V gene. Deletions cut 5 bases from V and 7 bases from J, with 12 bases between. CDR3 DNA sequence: TGTGCCAGCTCAGCACAGGGAGGGAATTCACCCCTCCACTTT. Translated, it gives CASSAQGGNSPLHF.

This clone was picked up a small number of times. This CDR3 is CASSSTGLNTEAFF. The CDR3 DNA is TGCGCCAGCAGCTCGACAGGGTTGAACACTGAAGCTTTCTTT. The chain links TRBV5-1 to TRBJ1-1, with 7 bases matching TRBD1. Germline CDR1 SGHRS, CDR2 YFSETQ. The CDR3 length is 14 residues. V lost 3 bases to trimming and J lost 0 bases; unmatched junction nucleotides: 2.

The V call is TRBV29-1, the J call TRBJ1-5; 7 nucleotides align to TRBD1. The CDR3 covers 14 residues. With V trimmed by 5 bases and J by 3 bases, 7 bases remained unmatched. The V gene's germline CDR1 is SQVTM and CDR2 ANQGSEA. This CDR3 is CSVLHGTDNQPQHF. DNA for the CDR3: TGCAGCGTTCTCCATGGGACAGACAATCAGCCCCAGCATTTT.

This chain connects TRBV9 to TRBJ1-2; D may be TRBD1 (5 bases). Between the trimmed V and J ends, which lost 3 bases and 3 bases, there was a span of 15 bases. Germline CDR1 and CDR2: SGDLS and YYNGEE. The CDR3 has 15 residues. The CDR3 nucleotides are TGTGCCAGCAGCGCAGGCCCCGGGACGGACTATGGCTACACCTTC. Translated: CASSAGPGTDYGYTF.

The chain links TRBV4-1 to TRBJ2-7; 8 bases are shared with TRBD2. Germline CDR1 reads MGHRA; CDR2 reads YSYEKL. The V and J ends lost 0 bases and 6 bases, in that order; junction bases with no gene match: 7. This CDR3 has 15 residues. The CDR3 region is CASSQDWGLEGEQYF. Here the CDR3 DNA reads TGCGCCAGCAGCCAAGATTGGGGACTAGAAGGCGAGCAGTACTTC.

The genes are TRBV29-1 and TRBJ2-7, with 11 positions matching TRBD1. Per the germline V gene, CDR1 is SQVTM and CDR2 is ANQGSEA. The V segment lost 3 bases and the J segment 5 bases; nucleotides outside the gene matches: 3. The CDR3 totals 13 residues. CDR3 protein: CSVDGQGADEQYF. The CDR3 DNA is TGCAGCGTTGATGGACAGGGGGCCGACGAGCAGTACTTC.

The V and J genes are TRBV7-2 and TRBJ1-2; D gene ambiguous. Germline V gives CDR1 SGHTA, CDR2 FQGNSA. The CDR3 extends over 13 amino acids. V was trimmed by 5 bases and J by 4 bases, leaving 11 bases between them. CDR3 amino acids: CASSPQRPYGYTF. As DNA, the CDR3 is TGTGCCAGCAGCCCACAAAGGCCCTATGGCTACACCTTC.

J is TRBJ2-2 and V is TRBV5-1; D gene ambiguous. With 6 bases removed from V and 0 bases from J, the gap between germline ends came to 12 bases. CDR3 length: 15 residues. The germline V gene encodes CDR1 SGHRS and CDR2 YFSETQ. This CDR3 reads CASKSQTTNTGELFF. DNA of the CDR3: TGCGCCAGCAAGTCCCAGACCACGAACACCGGGGAGCTGTTTTTT. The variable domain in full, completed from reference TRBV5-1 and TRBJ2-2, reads KAGVTQTPRYLIKTRGQQVTLSCSPISGHRSVSWYQQTPGQGLQFLFEYFSETQRNKGNFPGRFSGRQFSNSRSEMNVSTLELGDSALYLCASKSQTTNTGELFFGEGSRLTVL.

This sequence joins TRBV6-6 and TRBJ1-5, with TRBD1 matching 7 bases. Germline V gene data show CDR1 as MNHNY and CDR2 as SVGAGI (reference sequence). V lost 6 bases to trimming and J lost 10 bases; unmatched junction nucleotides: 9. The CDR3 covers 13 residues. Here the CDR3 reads CASSGDRSQPQHF. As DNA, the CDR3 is TGTGCCAGCAGCGGGGACAGATCGCAACCCCAGCATTTT.

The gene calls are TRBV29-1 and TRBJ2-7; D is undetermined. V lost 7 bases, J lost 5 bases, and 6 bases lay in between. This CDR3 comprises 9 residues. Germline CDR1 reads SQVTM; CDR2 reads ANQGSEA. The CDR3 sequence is CSAMDEQYF. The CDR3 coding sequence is TGCAGCGCCATGGACGAGCAGTACTTC.

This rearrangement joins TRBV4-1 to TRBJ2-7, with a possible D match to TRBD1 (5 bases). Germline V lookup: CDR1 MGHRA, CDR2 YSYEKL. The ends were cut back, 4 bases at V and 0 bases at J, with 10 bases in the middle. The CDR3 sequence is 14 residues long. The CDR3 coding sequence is TGCGCCAGCAGCCTGGGGCCTTTCTCCTACGAGCAGTACTTC. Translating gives CASSLGPFSYEQYF.

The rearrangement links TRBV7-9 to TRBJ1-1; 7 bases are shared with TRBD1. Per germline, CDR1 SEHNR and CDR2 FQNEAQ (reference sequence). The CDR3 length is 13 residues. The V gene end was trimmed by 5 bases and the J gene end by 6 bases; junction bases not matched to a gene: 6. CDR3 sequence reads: CASSVQGFAEAFF. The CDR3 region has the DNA TGTGCCAGCAGCGTACAGGGGTTTGCTGAAGCTTTCTTT.

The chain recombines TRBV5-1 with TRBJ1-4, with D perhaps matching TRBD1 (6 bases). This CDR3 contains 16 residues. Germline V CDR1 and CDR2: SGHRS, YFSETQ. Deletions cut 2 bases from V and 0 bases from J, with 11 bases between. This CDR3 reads CASSFRGDATNEKLFF. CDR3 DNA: TGCGCCAGCAGCTTCAGGGGAGATGCAACTAATGAAAAACTGTTTTTT.

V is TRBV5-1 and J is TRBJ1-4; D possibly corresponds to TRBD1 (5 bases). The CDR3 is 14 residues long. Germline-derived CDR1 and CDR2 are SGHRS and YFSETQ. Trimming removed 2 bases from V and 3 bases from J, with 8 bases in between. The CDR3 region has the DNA TGCGCCAGCAGCTTCCAGGGCTCTAATGAAAAACTGTTTTTT. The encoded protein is CASSFQGSNEKLFF.

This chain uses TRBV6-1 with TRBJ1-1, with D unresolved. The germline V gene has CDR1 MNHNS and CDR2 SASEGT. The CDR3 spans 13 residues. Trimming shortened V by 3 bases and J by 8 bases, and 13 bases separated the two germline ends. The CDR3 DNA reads TGTGCCAGCAGTGAGAGGTCGGCACTGGAAGCTTTCTTT. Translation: CASSERSALEAFF.

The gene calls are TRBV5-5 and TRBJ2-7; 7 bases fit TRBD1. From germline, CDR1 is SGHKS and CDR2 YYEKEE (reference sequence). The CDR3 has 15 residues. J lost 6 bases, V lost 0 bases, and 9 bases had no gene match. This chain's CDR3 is CASSLEVTGTPEQYF. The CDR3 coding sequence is TGTGCCAGCAGCTTGGAAGTGACAGGGACCCCCGAGCAGTACTTC.

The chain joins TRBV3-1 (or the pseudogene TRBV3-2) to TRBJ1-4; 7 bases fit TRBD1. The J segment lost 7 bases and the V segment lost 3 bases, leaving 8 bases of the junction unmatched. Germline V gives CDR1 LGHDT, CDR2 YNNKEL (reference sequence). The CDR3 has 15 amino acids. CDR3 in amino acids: CASSQGTGVAEKLFF. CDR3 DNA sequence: TGTGCCAGCAGCCAGGGTACAGGGGTGGCTGAAAAACTGTTTTTT.

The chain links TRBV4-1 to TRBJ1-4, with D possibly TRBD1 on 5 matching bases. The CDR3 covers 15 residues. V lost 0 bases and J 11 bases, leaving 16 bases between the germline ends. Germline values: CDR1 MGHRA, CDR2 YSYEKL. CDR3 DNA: TGCGCCAGCAGCCAAGATGCCCATGACAGTAACAAACTGTTTTTT. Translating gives CASSQDAHDSNKLFF.